This T cell receptor beta chain was recorded in a study of cytomegalovirus exposure and HLA in healthy donors. Study-level findings and limits: It was in a later analysis that TCR association rates were seen to vary by HLA locus, highest for DRB1 and lowest for HLA-C. Generally TCR sequences proved uncommon, though certain public TCRs appeared in numerous donors. Common viral pathogens seemed, in a later analysis, to connect with several of the most significant clusters.

This clone was counted only a few times. Its target is unknown. A multiplex PCR was run with 60 Vbeta primers and 13 Jbeta primers. Profiling relied on immunoSEQ multiplex PCR, and the TCRdb table lists in-frame clones only, not all of them. This table holds nearly 95,000 clones, 7.6% found once. CDR3 length: 14 amino acids. CDR1 and CDR2 (germline): SEHNR, FQNEAQ (reference sequence). The V end was cut by 5 bases, the J end by 4 bases, with 11 bases between. This rearrangement joins TRBV7-9 to TRBJ1-4; D is unresolved. This TCR was recovered from a man aged 45-60 years in good health and CMV-seronegative. Specimen: PBMCs. The CDR3 sequence is CASSPRKHNEKLFF. As DNA, the CDR3 is TGTGCCAGCAGCCCCCGTAAGCATAATGAAAAACTGTTTTTT.